This entry lists 18 T cell receptor beta chains sequenced from one sample in a study of cytomegalovirus exposure and HLA in healthy donors. PCR primers comprised 60 Vbeta and 13 Jbeta primers. TCRdb's table, derived via immunoSEQ multiplex PCR, lists solely in-frame clones and lacks some. The top ten hold 1.5% to 2% of the sample, which has over 200,000 clones, around 79% seen once. The specimen sequenced was PBMCs. All receptors derive from a male donor in good health and CMV-seronegative.

The chain recombines TRBV19 with TRBJ2-5, with D unresolved. Per germline, CDR1 LNHDA and CDR2 SQIVND (reference sequence). The CDR3 length is 13 residues. Trimming took off 5 bases at V and 1 base at J, with 8 bases between the two ends. The CDR3 spells CASSARVQETQYF. The CDR3 coding sequence is TGTGCCAGTAGTGCCCGGGTCCAAGAGACCCAGTACTTC.

V usage is TRBV5-4 and J usage is TRBJ2-3, with 7 bases lining up with TRBD2. Per the germline V gene, CDR1 is SGHNT and CDR2 is YYREEE (reference sequence). V lost 0 bases to trimming and J lost 5 bases; unmatched junction nucleotides: 12. This CDR3 is built from 17 residues. CDR3 bases: TGTGCCAGCAGCTTGGTCAGCGGGGCCCCACTTGGAGATACGCAGTATTTT. This encodes CASSLVSGAPLGDTQYF.

V usage is TRBV28 and J usage is TRBJ2-1; 9 bases are a match to TRBD1. V dropped 6 bases and J dropped 1; count of bases not matched to a gene: 1. Germline loops: CDR1 MDHEN, CDR2 SYDVKM. The CDR3 totals 14 residues. The CDR3 region has the DNA TGTGCCAGCAGAGGGACAGGGTCCTACAATGAGCAGTTCTTC. This gives the protein CASRGTGSYNEQFF.

The V gene is TRBV28, the J gene TRBJ2-2; 11 bases map to TRBD2. The CDR3 spans 15 residues. Germline CDR1 reads MDHEN; CDR2 reads SYDVKM. Losses at the gene ends were 4 bases for V and 6 bases for J; bases not matched to a gene: 4. CDR3 in DNA: TGTGCCAGCAGTTGGACTAGCGGGCGATCCGGGGAGCTGTTTTTT. It encodes CASSWTSGRSGELFF.

The chain uses TRBV7-9 and TRBJ1-4; the D is unclear. The CDR3 is made up of 16 amino acids. Germline loops: CDR1 SEHNR, CDR2 FQNEAQ (reference sequence). V lost 3 bases, J lost 0 bases, and 11 bases lay in between. The CDR3 loop is CASSFMSRATNEKLFF. The CDR3, as DNA: TGTGCCAGCAGCTTTATGTCTCGTGCAACTAATGAAAAACTGTTTTTT.

This clone showed up just a few times. The chain's CDR3 is CASSLVSSGNTEAFF. CDR3 sequence (DNA): TGCGCCAGCAGCTTGGTTAGTTCCGGGAACACTGAAGCTTTCTTT. This chain joins TRBV5-1 and TRBJ1-1; D is unresolved. The CDR3 consists of 15 residues. Per germline, CDR1 SGHRS and CDR2 YFSETQ. Deletions cut 0 bases from V and 1 base from J, with 10 bases between.

The chain combines TRBV9 with TRBJ2-2, with a tentative D call TRBD2 (6 bases). V was cut by 0 bases and J by 0 bases, with 6 bases left in between. The CDR3 is made up of 15 amino acids. Germline assignment: CDR1 SGDLS and CDR2 YYNGEE. The CDR3 here is CASSVGTTNTGELFF. The CDR3 DNA is TGTGCCAGCAGCGTAGGGACTACGAACACCGGGGAGCTGTTTTTT.

This clone appeared a few times. The CDR3, as DNA: TGTGCCAGCAGTGAAGTGGCCGGCAATCAGCCCCAGCATTTT. It translates to CASSEVAGNQPQHF. The rearrangement links TRBV6-5 to TRBJ1-5; D not resolved. The V end lost 5 bases, the J end lost 2 bases, and 10 bases lay between the germline ends. CDR1 is MNHEY, CDR2 SVGAGI, per germline. CDR3 length: 14 amino acids.

The chain couples TRBV28 to TRBJ1-2; D may be TRBD1 (5 bases). The germline V and J ends were trimmed by 5 bases and 6 bases, with 13 bases remaining between them. CDR1 MDHEN and CDR2 SYDVKM come from the germline V gene. The CDR3 length is 13 residues. CDR3 nucleotides: TGTGCCAGCAGTCGCGGGGCGCGGAATGGCTACACCTTC. The encoded protein is CASSRGARNGYTF.

This clone was counted a single time. The chain employs TRBV7-8 and TRBJ2-1, with 8 bases that match TRBD2. Germline V gene sequence: CDR1 SGHVS, CDR2 FQNEAQ. CDR3 size: 16 residues. The trim removed 4 bases at V and 4 bases at J, leaving 9 bases unmatched. The CDR3 DNA sequence: TGTGCCAGCAGCTACGCCGGCGGGGGGAATTACAATGAGCAGTTCTTC. It translates to CASSYAGGGNYNEQFF.

This clone was recorded only once. The J gene is TRBJ1-6, the V gene TRBV9; perhaps TRBD1 as D (6 bases). Looked up from germline, CDR1 is SGDLS and CDR2 is YYNGEE. The CDR3 is 15 residues long. V dropped 0 bases and J dropped 9 bases, with 13 bases sitting between them. The CDR3 protein is CASSVVGAEGSPLHF. In DNA form, the CDR3 reads TGTGCCAGCAGCGTAGTGGGGGCCGAGGGTTCACCCCTCCACTTT.

This chain connects TRBV4-2 to TRBJ2-3, with TRBD2 matching over 9 bases. This CDR3 region has 16 residues. Germline assignment: CDR1 LGHNA and CDR2 YNFKEQ. V was pared by 0 bases and J by 2 bases, with 3 bases of the junction left unmatched. The CDR3 sequence: CASSQEAGGVTDTQYF. The CDR3 DNA reads TGTGCCAGCAGCCAAGAGGCGGGGGGGGTCACAGATACGCAGTATTTT.

The chain uses TRBV6-1 and TRBJ2-5; D gene unclear. The CDR3 loop spans 13 amino acids. Trimming left V 4 bases short and J 0 bases short, with 6 bases between. Germline CDR1 is MNHNS and CDR2 is SASEGT. The CDR3 DNA sequence: TGTGCCAGCAGTGGTGAGAACCAAGAGACCCAGTACTTC. It is translated as CASSGENQETQYF.

The chain carries TRBV15 and TRBJ1-1, with a tentative D call TRBD1 (5 bases). With 2 bases removed from V and 0 bases from J, the gap between germline ends came to 16 bases. This CDR3 is 17 amino acids long. Germline V gene lookup returns CDR1 LNHNV and CDR2 YYDKDF (reference sequence). The CDR3 loop is CATSRRGSTRVNTEAFF. Here the CDR3 DNA reads TGTGCCACCAGCAGACGGGGGTCGACCCGGGTGAACACTGAAGCTTTCTTT.

The chain carries TRBV9 and TRBJ1-3; 9 bases map to TRBD1. The CDR3 runs to 16 residues. The V and J ends lost 4 bases and 3 bases, in that order; junction bases with no gene match: 8. Germline CDR1 SGDLS, CDR2 YYNGEE. CDR3 nucleotide sequence: TGTGCCAGCAGCCGACAAACGGGACAGGGTGGAAACACCATATATTTT. The encoded protein is CASSRQTGQGGNTIYF.

The V call is TRBV7-9, the J call TRBJ1-1; D is unresolved. The CDR3 has 15 residues. V lost 4 bases to trimming and J lost 6 bases, with 18 bases between them. Germline V gives CDR1 SEHNR, CDR2 FQNEAQ (reference sequence). CDR3 DNA: TGTGCCAGCAGCTCGGGCGGGTCCGGGTTATCTGAAGCTTTCTTT. Translation: CASSSGGSGLSEAFF.

This clone was observed a few times. V usage is TRBV30 and J usage is TRBJ2-5; D perhaps matches TRBD1 (5 bases). Germline CDR1 GTSNPN, CDR2 SVGIG (reference sequence). The CDR3 loop spans 13 amino acids. The V gene lost 2 bases and the J gene lost 1 base, with 8 bases spanning the gap. CDR3 sequence: CAWSLGVQETQYF. CDR3 DNA sequence: TGTGCCTGGAGTCTAGGGGTCCAAGAGACCCAGTACTTC. Full variable domain (rest looked up from reference TRBV30 and TRBJ2-5): SQTIHQWPATLVQPVGSPLSLECTVEGTSNPNLYWYRQAAGRGLQLLFYSVGIGQISSEVPQNLSASRPQDRQFILSSKKLLLSDSGFYLCAWSLGVQETQYFGPGTRLLVL.

The chain has TRBV4-3 and TRBJ2-5; D remains unclear. The DNA end is a closer match to TRBJ2-7, so the J assignment may be wrong. This CDR3 has 13 amino acids. Germline V CDR1 and CDR2: LGHNA, YSLEER. CDR3 sequence: CASSQDEDYEQYF. CDR3 sequence (DNA): TGCGCCAGCAGCCAAGACGAGGACTACGAGCAGTACTTC.